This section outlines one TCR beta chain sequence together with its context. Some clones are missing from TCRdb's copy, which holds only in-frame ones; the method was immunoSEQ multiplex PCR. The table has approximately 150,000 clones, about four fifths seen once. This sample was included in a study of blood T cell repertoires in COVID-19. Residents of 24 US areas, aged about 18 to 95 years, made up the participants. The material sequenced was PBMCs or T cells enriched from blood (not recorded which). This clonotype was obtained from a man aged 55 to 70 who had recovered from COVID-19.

CDR3 sequence: CAWSVGAPHSNQPQHF. The CDR3 DNA follows: TGTGCCTGGAGTGTAGGGGCACCCCATAGCAATCAGCCCCAGCATTTT. The chain is built from TRBV30 and TRBJ1-5; D possibly corresponds to TRBD1 (5 bases). The CDR3 covers 16 residues. Germline V CDR1 and CDR2: GTSNPN, SVGIG (reference sequence). V lost 0 bases and J lost 0, with 12 bases in between.